A single sample gave rise to the 19 T cell receptor beta chains below, sequenced in a study of blood T cell repertoires in COVID-19. Generated by immunoSEQ multiplex PCR, the TCRdb table keeps only in-frame clones and is missing some. The data hold some 58,000 clones, with about 75% observed a single time. Specimen: peripheral blood. These TCRs come from a human donor in a cohort sampled during active COVID-19.

The V call is TRBV29-1, the J call TRBJ2-7; 8 bases map to TRBD1. This CDR3 spans 11 amino acids. Germline-derived CDR1 and CDR2 are SQVTM and ANQGSEA. As DNA, the CDR3 is TGCGGGGCGCAGGGGGCAGGGGAGCAGTACTTC. It specifies CGAQGAGEQYF.

V and J are TRBV4-2 and TRBJ1-4; D is uncertain. The CDR3 contains 16 residues. V was shortened by 0 bases and J by 7 bases, with 15 bases between the two germline ends. Germline CDR1 reads LGHNA; CDR2 reads YNFKEQ. The CDR3 spells CASSQDQPITGEKLFF. CDR3 DNA: TGTGCCAGCAGCCAAGATCAGCCGATAACGGGTGAAAAACTGTTTTTT.

The V and J genes are TRBV7-2 and TRBJ1-1, with 9 bases identical to TRBD1. Germline lookup yields CDR1 SGHTA and CDR2 FQGNSA. CDR3 size: 15 residues. With 5 bases clipped from V and 5 bases from J, the junction kept 9 bases outside the gene matches. The CDR3 region has the DNA TGTGCCAGCAGCCCCTTACAGGGGGCGCGGACTGAAGCTTTCTTT. It translates to CASSPLQGARTEAFF.

This clone was detected many times. The J gene is TRBJ1-1, the V gene TRBV19; 10 nucleotides match TRBD1. Unmatched junction bases numbered 7, after V lost 10 bases and J lost 2 bases. This CDR3 is built from 14 residues. Germline values: CDR1 LNHDA, CDR2 SQIVND (reference sequence). CDR3 sequence: CATKGDRGNTEAFF. The CDR3 DNA follows: TGTGCCACCAAGGGGGACAGGGGCAACACTGAAGCTTTCTTT.

The chain uses TRBV5-4 and TRBJ2-2; 7 bases map to TRBD2. Per germline, CDR1 SGHNT and CDR2 YYREEE (reference sequence). The junction had 12 bases not matched to a gene; V was cut back by 3 bases and J by 7 bases. This CDR3 contains 16 residues. CDR3 sequence (DNA): TGTGCCAGCAGCTCGCTGGGGGGAGGGCCAAGCGGGGAGCTGTTTTTT. The encoded protein is CASSSLGGGPSGELFF.

This chain connects TRBV18 to TRBJ1-1; a weak D match, TRBD1 (6 bases). V gave up 4 bases and J gave up 1 base, with 13 bases separating them. Looked up from germline, CDR1 is KGHSH and CDR2 is LQKENI. This CDR3 region has 15 residues. The CDR3 spells CASSQQTGRNTEAFF. CDR3 in DNA: TGTGCCAGCTCACAACAGACAGGCCGGAACACTGAAGCTTTCTTT.

This rearrangement joins TRBV10-3 to TRBJ2-7, with TRBD2 matching 10 bases. After removal of 7 bases from V and 2 bases from J, the junction contained 2 bases not matched to a gene. Germline V gene lookup returns CDR1 ENHRY and CDR2 SYGVKD. This CDR3 region has 13 residues. In nucleotides, the CDR3 is TGTGCCATCAAGGGGACTAGCGCCTACGAGCAGTACTTC. Protein sequence: CAIKGTSAYEQYF.

The chain joins TRBV7-8 to TRBJ1-1; TRBD1 matches at 7 bases. There are 15 residues in the CDR3. The V and J ends lost 2 bases and 3 bases, in that order; junction bases with no gene match: 6. Germline CDR1 is SGHVS and CDR2 is FQNEAQ. The CDR3 bases are TGTGCCAGCAGCTTAAGGGGACAGAGGCACACTGAAGCTTTCTTT. As protein: CASSLRGQRHTEAFF.

The V call is TRBV7-3, the J call TRBJ2-3; tentative D call: TRBD1 (5 bases). The CDR3 has 15 residues. CDR1 and CDR2 (germline): SGHTA, FQGTGA. Trimming left V 5 bases short and J 0 bases short, with 12 bases between. Written as DNA, the CDR3 is TGTGCCAGCAGCAAGGGGCCTGTAAGCACAGATACGCAGTATTTT. Translated: CASSKGPVSTDTQYF.

The chain links TRBV5-1 to TRBJ2-3, with 13 bases matching TRBD2. J was trimmed by 4 bases and V by 4 bases; bases with no gene match: 6. The V gene's germline CDR1 is SGHRS and CDR2 YFSETQ. This CDR3 is built from 16 residues. The CDR3 sequence is CASSPTSGRPPDTQYF. CDR3 nucleotide sequence: TGCGCCAGCAGCCCGACTAGCGGGAGGCCTCCAGATACGCAGTATTTT.

V gene TRBV28 combines with J gene TRBJ2-5; 13 positions agree with TRBD2. Germline CDR1 MDHEN, CDR2 SYDVKM. Germline trimming cut 5 bases from V and 7 bases from J; bases unmatched to any gene: 13. The CDR3 sequence is 17 residues long. In DNA, the CDR3 is TGTGCCAGCAGTCCGGTCGTCACTAGCGGGGGGGAAGGGACCCAGTACTTC. This encodes CASSPVVTSGGEGTQYF.

The V call is TRBV6-6, the J call TRBJ1-1; TRBD1 might be the D (5 bases). Germline V gene sequence: CDR1 MNHNY, CDR2 SVGAGI (reference sequence). The CDR3 loop spans 11 amino acids. V lost 6 bases to trimming and J lost 10 bases, with 12 bases between them. The CDR3 nucleotides are TGTGCCAGCAGCCTCCGGGGGGGAGCTTTCTTT. The encoded protein is CASSLRGGAFF.

The V call is TRBV7-9, the J call TRBJ1-1; tentative D call: TRBD1 (5 bases). The CDR3 consists of 13 residues. Germline lookup yields CDR1 SEHNR and CDR2 FQNEAQ (reference sequence). V lost 1 base to trimming and J lost 4 bases, with 7 bases between them. The CDR3 loop is CASSLEGVTEAFF. DNA for the CDR3: TGTGCCAGCAGCTTAGAAGGGGTCACTGAAGCTTTCTTT.

The genes are TRBV7-2 and TRBJ1-4; D unclear. Germline V gives CDR1 SGHTA, CDR2 FQGNSA. This CDR3 is 15 amino acids long. Trimming stripped 5 bases from V and 3 bases from J, with 13 bases between. The CDR3, as DNA: TGTGCCAGCAGCGCCGGGAGTGGGGCTAATGAAAAACTGTTTTTT. This codes for CASSAGSGANEKLFF.

J is TRBJ1-2 and V is TRBV3-1 (or the pseudogene TRBV3-2), with D unresolved. CDR3 size: 13 residues. V lost 4 bases and J 5 bases, leaving 11 bases between the germline ends. Germline V gives CDR1 LGHDT, CDR2 YNNKEL (reference sequence). The DNA of the CDR3 is TGTGCCAGCAGCCCCCAGTCGAGGTATGGCTACACCTTC. Amino acids: CASSPQSRYGYTF.

The rearrangement links TRBV6-5 to TRBJ2-7; D possibly corresponds to TRBD1 (5 bases). Per the germline V gene, CDR1 is MNHEY and CDR2 is SVGAGI. This CDR3 is 14 amino acids long. V dropped 0 bases and J dropped 7 bases, with 13 bases sitting between them. The CDR3 here is CASSYSQGMREQYF. The CDR3 DNA follows: TGTGCCAGCAGTTACTCCCAGGGAATGAGGGAGCAGTACTTC.

CDR3 bases: TGTGCCAGCAACGACAGGGGCGGCCTATCGAGCTCCTACAATGAGCAGTTCTTC. It is translated as CASNDRGGLSSSYNEQFF. This chain links TRBV27 with TRBJ2-1; 8 bases align to TRBD1. The CDR3 runs 18 residues. Losses at the gene ends were 7 bases for V and 0 bases for J; bases not matched to a gene: 14. Germline V lookup: CDR1 MNHEY, CDR2 SMNVEV (reference sequence).

The chain uses TRBV10-3 and TRBJ1-1, with 8 bases lining up with TRBD1. V lost 10 bases, J lost 0 bases, and 7 bases stayed unmatched. This CDR3 spans 14 amino acids. CDR1 ENHRY and CDR2 SYGVKD come from the germline V gene. The CDR3 loop is CATGGQGMNTEAFF. CDR3 in DNA: TGTGCCACCGGCGGACAGGGAATGAACACTGAAGCTTTCTTT.

The chain joins TRBV15 to TRBJ2-7, with D maybe TRBD2 (5 bases). The CDR3 is 12 residues long. Trimming removed 5 bases from V and 3 bases from J, with 8 bases in between. Per the germline V gene, CDR1 is LNHNV and CDR2 is YYDKDF (reference sequence). The CDR3 sequence is CATSGRGYEQYF. DNA of the CDR3: TGTGCCACCAGCGGGAGAGGCTACGAGCAGTACTTC.